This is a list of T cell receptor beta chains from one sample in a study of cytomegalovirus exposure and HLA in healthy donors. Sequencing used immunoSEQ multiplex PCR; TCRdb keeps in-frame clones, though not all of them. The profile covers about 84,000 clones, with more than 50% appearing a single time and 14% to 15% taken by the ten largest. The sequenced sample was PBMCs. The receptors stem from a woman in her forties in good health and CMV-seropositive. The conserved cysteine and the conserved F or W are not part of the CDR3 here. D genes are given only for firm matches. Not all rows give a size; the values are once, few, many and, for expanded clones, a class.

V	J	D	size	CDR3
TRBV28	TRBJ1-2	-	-	ASSLSHNNYGYT
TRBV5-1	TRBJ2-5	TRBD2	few	ASTPTSGQETQY
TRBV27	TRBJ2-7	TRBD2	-	ASSFLGLAGAYEQY
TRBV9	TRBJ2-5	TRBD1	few	ASSPRQGETQY
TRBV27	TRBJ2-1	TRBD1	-	ASSPLDRDRALREQF
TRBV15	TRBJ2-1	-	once	ATSRDFGRYNEQF
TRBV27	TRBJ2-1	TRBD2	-	ASSYGGLAESYNEQF
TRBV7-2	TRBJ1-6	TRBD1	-	ASTKLQGKNSPLH
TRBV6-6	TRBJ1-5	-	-	ASSPGGHNQPQH
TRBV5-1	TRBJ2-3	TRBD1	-	ASSPGQATDTQY
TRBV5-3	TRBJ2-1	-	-	ARSAIALGDGEF
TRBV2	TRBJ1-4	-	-	ASSARSNEKLF
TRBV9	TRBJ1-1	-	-	ASSPEGFTEAF
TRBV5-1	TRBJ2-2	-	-	ASSRGANTGELF
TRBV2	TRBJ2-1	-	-	ASSDDYSYNEQF
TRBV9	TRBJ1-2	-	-	ASSVAGGGYT
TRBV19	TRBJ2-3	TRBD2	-	ASSIGRGGTDTQY
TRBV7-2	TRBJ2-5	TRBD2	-	ASSPGGVKETQY
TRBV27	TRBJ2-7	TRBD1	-	ASSLPPRTGTYHEQY
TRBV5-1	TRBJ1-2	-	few	ASSLDGGLKNYGYT
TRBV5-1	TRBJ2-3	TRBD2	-	ASSPGLAGVTDTQY
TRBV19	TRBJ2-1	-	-	ASSIEIAPYNEQF
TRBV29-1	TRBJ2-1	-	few	SVESTGMSYNEQF
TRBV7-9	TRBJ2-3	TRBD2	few	ASSLGIGRPDTDTQY
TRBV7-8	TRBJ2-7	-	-	ASSGGVSYEQY
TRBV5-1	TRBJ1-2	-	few	ASSLEVGGTYGYT
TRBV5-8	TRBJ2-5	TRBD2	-	ASSLAYGTSGSKETQY
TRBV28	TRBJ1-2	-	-	ASSLSGAGGYGYT
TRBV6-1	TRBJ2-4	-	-	ASSALATNIQY
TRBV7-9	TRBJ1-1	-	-	SSSPSQGEAF
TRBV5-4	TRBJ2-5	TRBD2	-	ASSPGLAGRETQY
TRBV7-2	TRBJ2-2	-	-	ASSLYMLLNTGELF
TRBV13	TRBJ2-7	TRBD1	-	ASSRQGAYEQY
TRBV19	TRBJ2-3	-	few	ATSIDGGFAHDTQY
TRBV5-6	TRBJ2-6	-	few	ASSLEPGLSGANVLT
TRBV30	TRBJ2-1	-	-	AWIRLGPYNEQF
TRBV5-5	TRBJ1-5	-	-	ASSLDWRNQPQH
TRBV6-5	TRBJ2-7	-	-	ASSRTPGYEQH
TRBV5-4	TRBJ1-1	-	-	ASSSFKRDMNTEAF
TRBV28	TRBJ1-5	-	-	ASSLGQSNQPQH
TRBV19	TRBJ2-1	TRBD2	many	ASSPGLAYNEQF
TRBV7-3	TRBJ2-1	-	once	ASSATGAPSSYNEQF
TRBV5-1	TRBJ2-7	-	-	ASSPDRPYEQY
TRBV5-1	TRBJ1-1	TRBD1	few	ASSAHYRGRDTEAF
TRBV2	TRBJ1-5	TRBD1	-	ASSAGDRGNQPQH
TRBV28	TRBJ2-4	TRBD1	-	ASSKQGQGINIQY
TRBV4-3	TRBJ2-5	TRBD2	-	ASSVRAGLAGRKETQY
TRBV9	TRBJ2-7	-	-	ASSLREGAIYEQY
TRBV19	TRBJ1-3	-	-	ASRSSGAGKVLKNTIY
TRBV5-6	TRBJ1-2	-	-	ASSLTGRGYT
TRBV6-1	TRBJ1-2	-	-	ASSGTENYGYT
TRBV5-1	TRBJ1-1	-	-	ASSFIPGQLNTEAF
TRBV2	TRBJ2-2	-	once	ASTGGLAGTGELF
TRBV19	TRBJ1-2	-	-	ASSTLEGRVNGYT
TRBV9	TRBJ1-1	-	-	ASNQDDRLNTEAF